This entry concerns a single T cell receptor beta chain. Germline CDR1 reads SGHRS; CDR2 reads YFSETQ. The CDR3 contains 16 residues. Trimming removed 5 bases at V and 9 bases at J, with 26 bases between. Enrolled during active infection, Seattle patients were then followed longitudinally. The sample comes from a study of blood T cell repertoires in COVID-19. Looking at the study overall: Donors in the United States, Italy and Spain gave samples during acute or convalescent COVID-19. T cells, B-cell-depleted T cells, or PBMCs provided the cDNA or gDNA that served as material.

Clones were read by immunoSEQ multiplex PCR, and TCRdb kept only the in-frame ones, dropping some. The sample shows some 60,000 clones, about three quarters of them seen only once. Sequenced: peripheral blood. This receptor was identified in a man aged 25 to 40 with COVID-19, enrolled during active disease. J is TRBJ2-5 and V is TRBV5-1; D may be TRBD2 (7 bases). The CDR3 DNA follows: TGCGCCAGCAGAAAAGGGGGGGGGCCCGAAATTGTACCCCAGTACTTC. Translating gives CASRKGGGPEIVPQYF.